This is a list of T cell receptor beta chains from one sample in a study of STAT5B mutations in CD4+ large granular lymphocyte leukemia. The data were produced by immunoSEQ multiplex PCR, yet TCRdb's version contains in-frame clones alone and is incomplete. Altogether around 34,000 clones are present, almost 85% being singletons, with the ten largest covering over 1%. Sequencing was performed on CD4+ T cells from blood buffy coats. These receptors were obtained from a human donor in good health. Each CDR3 is given with its conserved first and last residue.

TRBV9	TRBJ1-5	14	CASSVEAENQPQHF
TRBV10-3	TRBJ1-2	13	CAISGPAWGGYTF
TRBV18	TRBJ2-3	17	CASSPLPTGTSTDTQYF
TRBV30	TRBJ1-4	14	CAWTRGGWGEKLFF
TRBV7-2	TRBJ1-3	14	CASSLVPPENTIYF
TRBV5-4	TRBJ2-7	13	CASSRDRGGEQYF
TRBV5-1	TRBJ2-3	17	CASSLASGYDFTDTQYF
TRBV5-1	TRBJ2-5	15	CASSLASGIQETQYF
TRBV9	TRBJ2-3	16	CASSVSSGPSTDTQYF
TRBV11-2	TRBJ1-2	15	CASSLDWGDRYGYTF
TRBV5-1	TRBJ2-2	15	CASSFRQMNTGELFF
TRBV30	TRBJ1-1	11	CAWSEDYEAFF
TRBV5-1	TRBJ1-1	15	CASSLRTGTRTEAFF
TRBV13	TRBJ2-5	15	CASSLSGGHQETQYF
TRBV10-2	TRBJ1-3	14	CASFEGLSGNTIYF
TRBV30	TRBJ2-2	15	CAWSVQGGGSGELFF
TRBV29-1	TRBJ2-5	15	CSVFFPGLAGGKGYF
TRBV27	TRBJ2-3	14	CASSRDRGTDTQYF
TRBV2	TRBJ1-4	14	CASMLDRGIEKLFF
TRBV5-1	TRBJ1-2	14	CASSPEQGTYGYTF
TRBV5-1	TRBJ1-2	14	CASSLGPGQDGYTF
TRBV9	TRBJ2-5	16	CASSVDVTGGIETQYF
TRBV2	TRBJ1-1	12	CASSRDRTEAFF
TRBV10-3	TRBJ2-2	15	CAILRDSRGTGELFF
TRBV28	TRBJ1-5	15	CASSYVGTGDQPQHF
TRBV11-3	TRBJ1-1	14	CASSPDGWNTEAFF
TRBV10-1	TRBJ2-4	16	CASSESRQGAKNIQYF
TRBV6-6	TRBJ1-2	13	CASNTGQGSGYTF
TRBV27	TRBJ2-7	13	CASTRAQGYEQYF
TRBV2	TRBJ1-4	17	CASSESRGLGTNEKLFF
TRBV5-1	TRBJ2-5	13	CASSFGGQETQYF
TRBV25-1	TRBJ1-3	12	CASSGNGNTIYF
TRBV7-9	TRBJ2-5	14	CASSSDRGTLGQYF
TRBV29-1	TRBJ1-4	12	CSGGVTNEKLFF
TRBV29-1	TRBJ2-5	12	CSARTVEETQYF
TRBV6-5	TRBJ1-3	15	CASSYRGVSGNTIYF
TRBV11-1	TRBJ2-3	18	CASSFDGGLAGGTDTQYF
TRBV19	TRBJ2-1	15	CASTHGAPTYNEQFF
TRBV19	TRBJ1-5	16	CASSPLTGRKNQPQHF
TRBV5-1	TRBJ2-1	16	CASSPLAGGLNNEQFF
TRBV11-3	TRBJ2-5	12	CASSPGARAQYF
TRBV5-1	TRBJ1-6	15	CASSPGTPPNSPLHF